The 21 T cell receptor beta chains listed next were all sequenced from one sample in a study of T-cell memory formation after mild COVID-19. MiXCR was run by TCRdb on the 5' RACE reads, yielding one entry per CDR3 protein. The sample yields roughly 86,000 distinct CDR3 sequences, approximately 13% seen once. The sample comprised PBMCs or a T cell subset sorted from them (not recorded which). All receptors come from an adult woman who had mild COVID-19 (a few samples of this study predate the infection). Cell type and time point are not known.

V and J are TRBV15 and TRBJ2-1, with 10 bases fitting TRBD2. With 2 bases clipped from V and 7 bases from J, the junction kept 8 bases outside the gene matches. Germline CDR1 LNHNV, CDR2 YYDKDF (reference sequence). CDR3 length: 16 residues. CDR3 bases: TGTGCCACCAGCAGACAACAGCGGGAGGGTCAAAATGAGCAGTTCTTC. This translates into CATSRQQREGQNEQFF.

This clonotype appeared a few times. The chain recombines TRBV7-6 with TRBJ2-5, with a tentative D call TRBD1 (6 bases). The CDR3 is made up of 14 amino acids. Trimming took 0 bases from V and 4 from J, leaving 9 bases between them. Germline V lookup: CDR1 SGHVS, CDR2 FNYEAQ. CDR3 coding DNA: TGTGCCAGCAGCTTAGCTGGGGACACAGAGACCCAGTACTTC. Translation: CASSLAGDTETQYF.

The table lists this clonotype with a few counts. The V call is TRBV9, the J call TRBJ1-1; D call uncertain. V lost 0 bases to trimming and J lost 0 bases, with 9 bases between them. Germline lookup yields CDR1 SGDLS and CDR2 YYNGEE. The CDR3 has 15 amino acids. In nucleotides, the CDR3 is TGTGCCAGCAGCGTAGGCTCCGGGGTGAACACTGAAGCTTTCTTT. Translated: CASSVGSGVNTEAFF.

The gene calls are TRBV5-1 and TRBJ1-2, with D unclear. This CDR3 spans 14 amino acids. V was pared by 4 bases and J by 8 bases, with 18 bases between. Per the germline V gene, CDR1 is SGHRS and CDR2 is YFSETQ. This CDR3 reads CASSPGPGADGYTF. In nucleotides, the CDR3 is TGCGCCAGCAGCCCGGGCCCTGGCGCGGACGGCTACACCTTC.

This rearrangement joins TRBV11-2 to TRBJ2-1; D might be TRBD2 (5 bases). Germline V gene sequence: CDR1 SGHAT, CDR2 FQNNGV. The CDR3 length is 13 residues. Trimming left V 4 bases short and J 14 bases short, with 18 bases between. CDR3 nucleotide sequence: TGTGCCAGCAGCTCTCCGGACCCCGGGAATAAGTTCTTC. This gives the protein CASSSPDPGNKFF.

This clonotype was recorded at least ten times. Here the CDR3 reads CSDPGRLAVYNEQFF. In nucleotides, the CDR3 is TGCAGCGACCCCGGTAGACTAGCGGTGTACAATGAGCAGTTCTTC. The V and J genes are TRBV29-1 and TRBJ2-1; 9 nucleotides match TRBD2. Germline CDR1 and CDR2: SQVTM and ANQGSEA. Trimming cost V 7 bases and J 4 bases; bases outside gene matches: 11. The CDR3 runs 15 residues.

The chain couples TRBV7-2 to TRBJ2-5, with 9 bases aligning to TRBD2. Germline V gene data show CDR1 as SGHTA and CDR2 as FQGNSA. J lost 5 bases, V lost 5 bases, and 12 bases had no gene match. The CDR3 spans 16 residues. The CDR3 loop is CASSRPGVAGEETQYF. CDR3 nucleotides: TGTGCCAGCAGCCGCCCCGGGGTAGCGGGAGAGGAGACCCAGTACTTC.

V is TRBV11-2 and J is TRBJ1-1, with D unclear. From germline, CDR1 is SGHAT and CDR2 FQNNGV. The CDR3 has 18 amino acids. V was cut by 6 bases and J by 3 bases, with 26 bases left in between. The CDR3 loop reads CASRPSASTAGMDTEAFF. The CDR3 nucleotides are TGTGCCAGCAGACCTTCCGCTAGTACGGCGGGAATGGACACTGAAGCTTTCTTT.

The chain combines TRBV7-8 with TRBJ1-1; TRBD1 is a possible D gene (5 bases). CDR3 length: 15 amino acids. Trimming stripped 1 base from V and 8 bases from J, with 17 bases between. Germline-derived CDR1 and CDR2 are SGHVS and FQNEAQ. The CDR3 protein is CASSLEVQWAGEAFF. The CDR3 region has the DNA TGTGCCAGCAGCTTAGAAGTCCAGTGGGCAGGGGAAGCTTTCTTT.

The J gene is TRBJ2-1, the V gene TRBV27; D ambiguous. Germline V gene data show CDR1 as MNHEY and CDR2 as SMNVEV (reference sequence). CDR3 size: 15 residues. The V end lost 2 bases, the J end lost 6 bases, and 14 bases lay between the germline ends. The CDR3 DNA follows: TGTGCCAGCAGTTTAGGGCCCTTCCCGTTCAATGAGCAGTTCTTC. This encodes CASSLGPFPFNEQFF.

The CDR3: CASSPTGERTEAFF. CDR3 sequence (DNA): TGTGCCAGCAGCCCGACAGGGGAGCGCACTGAAGCTTTCTTT. The chain combines TRBV9 with TRBJ1-1, with 8 bases lining up with TRBD1. Trimming cost V 4 bases and J 4 bases; bases outside gene matches: 6. Germline V lookup: CDR1 SGDLS, CDR2 YYNGEE. The CDR3 is 14 residues long.

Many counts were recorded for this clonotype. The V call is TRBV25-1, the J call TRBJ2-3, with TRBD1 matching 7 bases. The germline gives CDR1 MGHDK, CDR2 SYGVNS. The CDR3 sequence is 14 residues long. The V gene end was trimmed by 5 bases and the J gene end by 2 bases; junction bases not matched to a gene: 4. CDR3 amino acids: CASSTGADTDTQYF. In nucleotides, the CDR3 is TGTGCCAGCAGTACAGGGGCAGACACAGATACGCAGTATTTT.

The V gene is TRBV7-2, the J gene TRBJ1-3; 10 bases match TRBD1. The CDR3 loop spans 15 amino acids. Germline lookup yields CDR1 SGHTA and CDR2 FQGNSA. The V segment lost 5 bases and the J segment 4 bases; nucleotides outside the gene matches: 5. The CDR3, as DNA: TGTGCCAGCAGCGTCGGGACAGGGGTCGGAAACACCATATATTTT. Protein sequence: CASSVGTGVGNTIYF.

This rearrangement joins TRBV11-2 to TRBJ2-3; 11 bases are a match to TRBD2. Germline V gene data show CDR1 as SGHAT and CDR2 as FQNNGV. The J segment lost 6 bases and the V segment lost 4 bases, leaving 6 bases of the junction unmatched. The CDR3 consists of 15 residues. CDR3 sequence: CASSWTSGPTDTQYF. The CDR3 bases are TGTGCCAGCAGCTGGACTAGCGGGCCGACGGATACGCAGTATTTT.

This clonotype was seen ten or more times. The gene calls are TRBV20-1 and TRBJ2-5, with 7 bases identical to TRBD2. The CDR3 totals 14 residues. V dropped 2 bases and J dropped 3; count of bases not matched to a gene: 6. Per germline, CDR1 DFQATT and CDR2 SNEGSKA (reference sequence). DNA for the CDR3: TGCAGTGCTAGAAGACCTAGCGGCAAAGAGACCCAGTACTTC. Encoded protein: CSARRPSGKETQYF.

This CDR3 reads CSVEWVYNEQFF. For the CDR3, the DNA is TGCAGCGTTGAATGGGTTTACAATGAGCAGTTCTTC. The V and J genes are TRBV29-1 and TRBJ2-1; D is unclear. Between the trimmed V and J ends, which lost 2 bases and 4 bases, there was a span of 6 bases. The V gene's germline CDR1 is SQVTM and CDR2 ANQGSEA. The CDR3 length is 12 residues.

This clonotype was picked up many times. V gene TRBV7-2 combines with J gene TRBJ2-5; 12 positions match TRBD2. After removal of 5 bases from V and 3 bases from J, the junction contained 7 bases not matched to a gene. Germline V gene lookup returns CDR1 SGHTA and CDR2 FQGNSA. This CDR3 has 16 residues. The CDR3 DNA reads TGTGCCAGCAGCCTTAGACTAGCGGGAGTGGAAGAGACCCAGTACTTC. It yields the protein CASSLRLAGVEETQYF.

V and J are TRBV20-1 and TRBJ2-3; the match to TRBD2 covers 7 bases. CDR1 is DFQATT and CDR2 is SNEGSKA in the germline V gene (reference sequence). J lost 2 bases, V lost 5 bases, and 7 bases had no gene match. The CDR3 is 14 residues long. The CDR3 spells CSAAAGYPTDTQYF. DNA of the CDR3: TGCAGTGCTGCAGCGGGGTACCCCACAGATACGCAGTATTTT.

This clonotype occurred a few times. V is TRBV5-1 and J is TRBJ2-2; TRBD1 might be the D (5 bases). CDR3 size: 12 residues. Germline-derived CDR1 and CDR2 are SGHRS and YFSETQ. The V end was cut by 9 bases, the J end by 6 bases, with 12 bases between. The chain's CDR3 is CATIPRAGELFF. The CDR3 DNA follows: TGCGCCACCATTCCCAGGGCCGGGGAGCTGTTTTTT.

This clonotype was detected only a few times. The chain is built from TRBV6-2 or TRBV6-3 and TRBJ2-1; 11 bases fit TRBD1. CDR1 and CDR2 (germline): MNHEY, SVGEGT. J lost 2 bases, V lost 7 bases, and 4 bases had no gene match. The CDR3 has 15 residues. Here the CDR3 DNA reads TGTGCCAGCAAAGGGACAGGGGGACCCTACAATGAGCAGTTCTTC. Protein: CASKGTGGPYNEQFF.

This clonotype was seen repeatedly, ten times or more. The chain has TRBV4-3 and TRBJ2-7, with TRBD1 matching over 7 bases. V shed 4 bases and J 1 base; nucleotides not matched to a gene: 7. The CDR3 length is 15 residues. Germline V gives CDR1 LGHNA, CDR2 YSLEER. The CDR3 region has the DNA TGCGCCAGCAGCCTACGACAGGGAATATCCTACGAGCAGTACTTC. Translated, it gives CASSLRQGISYEQYF.